The 13 T cell receptor beta chains in this list originate from one sample, sequenced in a study of cytomegalovirus exposure and HLA in healthy donors. Researchers ran the PCR with 60 Vbeta and 13 Jbeta primers. This table comes from immunoSEQ multiplex PCR, and its TCRdb copy is limited to in-frame clones, with some not included. The data contain approximately 150,000 clones, about 80% of them singletons. Sequences were obtained from PBMCs. The receptors were sampled from a woman aged 40 to 50 in good health and CMV-seronegative.

The V and J genes are TRBV7-3 and TRBJ2-5; D is unresolved. Trimming took off 2 bases at V and 4 bases at J, with 14 bases between the two ends. Germline CDR1 is SGHTA and CDR2 is FQGTGA. The CDR3 runs 15 residues. The CDR3 DNA sequence: TGTGCCAGCAGCTTACTGGGCCGAGATGGAGAGACCCAGTACTTC. As protein: CASSLLGRDGETQYF.

The CDR3 here is CASSSRTGLALDEAFF. The DNA of the CDR3 is TGTGCCAGCAGCTCCCGGACAGGGCTCGCGCTGGATGAAGCTTTCTTT. This chain uses TRBV28 with TRBJ1-1; 8 nucleotides align to TRBD1. This CDR3 spans 16 amino acids. Germline V gene data show CDR1 as MDHEN and CDR2 as SYDVKM. Losses at the gene ends were 6 bases for V and 7 bases for J; bases not matched to a gene: 16.

This chain connects TRBV2 to TRBJ2-7; D remains ambiguous. The CDR3 is 11 residues long. In germline, CDR1 is SNHLY, CDR2 FYNNEI. Trimming removed 2 bases from V and 5 bases from J, with 4 bases in between. The CDR3 DNA is TGTGCCAGCAGTGAACCGGACGAGCAGTACTTC. It encodes CASSEPDEQYF.

The sample holds one count of this clone. The rearrangement links TRBV5-1 to TRBJ2-7; TRBD1 agrees at 7 bases. V gave up 5 bases and J gave up 2 bases; unmatched junction bases: 7. CDR1 is SGHRS, CDR2 YFSETQ, per germline. CDR3 size: 14 residues. CDR3 protein: CASRGTELTYEQYF. The CDR3 DNA sequence: TGCGCCAGCAGGGGGACAGAGTTGACCTACGAGCAGTACTTC.

CDR3 coding DNA: TGTGCCAGCAGAGCGCCGAATTCACCCCTCCACTTT. Residues: CASRAPNSPLHF. The rearrangement uses TRBV28 and TRBJ1-6; D is uncertain. Trimming pared 6 bases from V and 7 bases from J, leaving 7 bases between. The CDR3 contains 12 residues. Germline loops: CDR1 MDHEN, CDR2 SYDVKM.

This clone was counted once. The sample holds other DNA sequences that translate to the same CDR3. This chain links TRBV28 with TRBJ1-2; 7 bases are a match to TRBD1. This CDR3 contains 15 residues. The germline V gene has CDR1 MDHEN and CDR2 SYDVKM. V trimming: 3 bases; J trimming: 0 bases; junction bases outside the gene matches: 4. The CDR3 reads CASSLKTGTNYGYTF. In DNA, the CDR3 is TGTGCCAGCAGTTTGAAGACAGGGACTAACTATGGCTACACCTTC.

The V gene is TRBV12-5, the J gene TRBJ2-1; 8 bases align to TRBD2. Looked up from germline, CDR1 is LGHNT and CDR2 is FRNRAP. The V segment lost 7 bases and the J segment 9 bases; nucleotides outside the gene matches: 14. The CDR3 runs to 15 residues. Here the CDR3 reads CASAKAGAASFEQFF. In DNA form, the CDR3 reads TGTGCTAGTGCCAAAGCGGGAGCGGCTTCGTTTGAGCAGTTCTTC.

This clone was recorded a few times. The rearrangement uses TRBV7-8 and TRBJ1-2, with D perhaps matching TRBD1 (5 bases). This CDR3 is built from 14 residues. The germline V and J ends were trimmed by 1 base and 1 base, with 7 bases remaining between them. Germline CDR1 and CDR2: SGHVS and FQNEAQ. CDR3: CASSLDGGNYGYTF. The CDR3 nucleotides read TGTGCCAGCAGCTTAGACGGGGGTAACTATGGCTACACCTTC.

V is TRBV29-1 and J is TRBJ2-5, with 9 bases matching TRBD2. The germline V gene has CDR1 SQVTM and CDR2 ANQGSEA. V lost 1 base and J lost 5; bases outside the gene matches: 14. This CDR3 has 17 amino acids. The CDR3 DNA is TGCAGCGTTGAAGCTAGTAGCGGGAGAAGTGGTGGGGAGACCCAGTACTTC. Its protein product is CSVEASSGRSGGETQYF. The full variable domain, in which reference TRBV29-1 and TRBJ2-5 provide the parts outside the CDR3, is SAVISQKPSRDICQRGTSLTIQCQVDSQVTMMFWYRQQPGQSLTLIATANQGSEATYESGFVIDKFPISRPNLTFSTLTVSNMSPEDSSIYLCSVEASSGRSGGETQYFGPGTRLLVL.

The chain uses TRBV7-2 and TRBJ2-4, with a possible D match to TRBD2 (5 bases). V lost 6 bases and J 0 bases, leaving 21 bases between the germline ends. This CDR3 spans 18 amino acids. Per germline, CDR1 SGHTA and CDR2 FQGNSA. DNA of the CDR3: TGTGCCAGCAGTTTTTACTCCCGGGGAACCCTAGCCAAAAACATTCAGTACTTC. Translated, it gives CASSFYSRGTLAKNIQYF.

The rearrangement links TRBV18 to TRBJ1-1, with TRBD1 identical over 7 bases. V was clipped by 8 bases and J by 6 bases; unmatched bases: 9. CDR3 length equals 13 residues. From germline, CDR1 is KGHSH and CDR2 LQKENI. The CDR3 is CASARQGFAEAFF. CDR3 DNA: TGTGCCAGCGCCCGACAGGGCTTCGCTGAAGCTTTCTTT.

The genes are TRBV28 and TRBJ2-7; D unclear. Germline V gives CDR1 MDHEN, CDR2 SYDVKM. The V end lost 5 bases, the J end lost 4 bases, and 15 bases lay between the germline ends. This CDR3 comprises 14 residues. The CDR3 loop reads CASSIADYFYEQYF. The CDR3, as DNA: TGTGCCAGCAGTATAGCAGATTATTTTTACGAGCAGTACTTC.

This rearrangement joins TRBV19 to TRBJ2-7; D may be TRBD2 (6 bases). Trimming took 4 bases from V and 0 from J, leaving 16 bases between them. Germline lookup yields CDR1 LNHDA and CDR2 SQIVND (reference sequence). CDR3 length: 16 amino acids. The CDR3 here is CASSRAGREYSYEQYF. In DNA, the CDR3 is TGTGCCAGTAGTAGGGCAGGGCGGGAATACTCCTACGAGCAGTACTTC.